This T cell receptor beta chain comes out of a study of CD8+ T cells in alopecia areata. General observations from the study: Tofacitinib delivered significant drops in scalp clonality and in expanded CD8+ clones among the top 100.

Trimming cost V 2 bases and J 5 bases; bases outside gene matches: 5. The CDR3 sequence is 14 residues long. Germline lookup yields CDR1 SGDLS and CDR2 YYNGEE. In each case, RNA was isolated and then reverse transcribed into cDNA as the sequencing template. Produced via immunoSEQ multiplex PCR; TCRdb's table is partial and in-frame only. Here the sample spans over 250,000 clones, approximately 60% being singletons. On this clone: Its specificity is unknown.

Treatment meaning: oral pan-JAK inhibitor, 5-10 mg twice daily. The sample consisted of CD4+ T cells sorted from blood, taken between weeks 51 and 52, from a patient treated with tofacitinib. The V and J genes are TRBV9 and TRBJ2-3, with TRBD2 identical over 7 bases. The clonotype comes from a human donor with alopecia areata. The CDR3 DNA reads TGTGCCAGCAGCGTGACTAGCTGGAGAGATACGCAGTATTTT. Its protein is CASSVTSWRDTQYF. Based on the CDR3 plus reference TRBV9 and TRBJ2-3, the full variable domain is DSGVTQTPKHLITATGQRVTLRCSPRSGDLSVYWYQQSLDQGLQFLIQYYNGEERAKGNILERFSAQQFPDLHSELNLSSLELGDSALYFCASSVTSWRDTQYFGPGTRLTVL.